This passage covers 2 T cell receptor beta chains from one sample sequenced in a study of CD8 T cells in ankylosing spondylitis. A single record per CDR3 protein comes from TCRdb applying MiXCR to the 5' RACE reads. Of some 200,000 distinct CDR3 sequences in the sample, roughly 26% are singletons; the top ten hold 5% to 7.5%. The sample comprised blood, either unsorted or a sorted T cell fraction (not recorded which). The source of these receptors is a male donor with ankylosing spondylitis or in good health (not recorded which).

This sequence joins TRBV29-1 and TRBJ2-1; D call uncertain. The CDR3 has 13 residues. Trimming pared 0 bases from V and 2 bases from J, leaving 5 bases between. Germline V lookup: CDR1 SQVTM, CDR2 ANQGSEA. DNA for the CDR3: TGCAGCGTTGAAGATTATACCTACAATGAGCAGTTCTTC. Translation gives CSVEDYTYNEQFF.

The gene calls are TRBV28 and TRBJ2-3; a weak D match, TRBD1 (5 bases). This CDR3 comprises 15 residues. Trimming pared 3 bases from V and 1 base from J, leaving 11 bases between. Germline-derived CDR1 and CDR2 are MDHEN and SYDVKM. CDR3 sequence: CASSFKGYGTDTQYF. In DNA, the CDR3 is TGTGCCAGCAGTTTTAAGGGGTATGGCACAGATACGCAGTATTTT.